This T cell receptor beta chain appears in the sequencing data of a study of CD8 T cells in Susac syndrome. The V gene lost 1 base and the J gene lost 3 bases, with 4 bases spanning the gap. CDR3 length: 12 amino acids. The authors reverse transcribed roughly 0.5 to 1 ug RNA with random hexamers. MiXCR, applied by TCRdb to the immunoSEQ multiplex PCR reads, yields one record per CDR3 protein. Of roughly 150,000 distinct CDR3 sequences in the sample, 95% are singletons; the top ten hold 0.15%. Sequencing of TCR beta covered CD8+ and CD4+ T cells obtained from blood. This chain links TRBV12-3 or TRBV12-4 with TRBJ2-7, with D unclear. Sequencing used CD8+ T cells from PBMCs. This TCR came from a human donor with multiple sclerosis. CDR3 sequence: CASSLVLYEQYF. The CDR3 coding sequence is TGTGCCAGCAGTTTAGTACTCTACGAGCAGTACTTC.